These T cell receptor beta chains were read from a single sample in a study of vaccination and CD4 T cells after COVID-19. MiXCR was run by TCRdb on the PCR reads, yielding one entry per CDR3 protein. This sample carries several thousand distinct CDR3 sequences, 60% of them seen once, and the ten largest clones take around 15%. For these TCRs, the target antigens are not known. The sequenced sample was cultured CD4+ T cells from blood, obtained after SARS-CoV-2 vaccination. These receptors came from a human donor with COVID-19. The conserved cysteine and the conserved F or W are not part of the CDR3 here. Size tells how often a clone was seen (once, few, many) or the class of an expanded clone, and some rows leave it out.

few,TRBJ2-5,TRBV27,ASRRTSGQETQY
NA,TRBJ2-4,TRBV18,ASSTRTPGQGMSKNIQY
few,TRBJ1-5,TRBV27,ASSLRASSNQPQH
NA,TRBJ1-5,TRBV6-5,ASSSTVGNQPQH
NA,TRBJ1-1,TRBV11-3,ASSLGGSNAEAF
NA,TRBJ1-1,TRBV30,AWKGQWTVF
NA,TRBJ1-2,TRBV20-1,SARVGNYGYT
NA,TRBJ1-5,TRBV7-3,ASSFTGGQPQH
NA,TRBJ2-6,TRBV27,ASTYRGGSGANVLT
NA,TRBJ2-2,TRBV29-1,SVEAQGVRELF
once,TRBJ2-3,TRBV11-1,ATGTASTDTQY
NA,TRBJ2-7,TRBV20-1,SARIRVEDGEQY
NA,TRBJ1-5,TRBV7-2,ASSLDRDIQPQH
NA,TRBJ1-1,TRBV24-1,ATSSTWENTEAF
once,TRBJ2-1,TRBV5-4,ASSFRGVVDEQF
NA,TRBJ2-1,TRBV10-3,AITSTGASYNEQF
few,TRBJ2-7,TRBV6-5,ASSYSMGQNYEQY
NA,TRBJ2-5,TRBV24-1,ATSLGETQY
NA,TRBJ2-3,TRBV24-1,ATSEGGMNADTQY
NA,TRBJ1-6,TRBV7-2,ASSSDRGQLSPLH
NA,TRBJ2-3,TRBV6-1,AGRVGDADTQY
NA,TRBJ2-5,TRBV5-4,ASSSRSGGGETQY
NA,TRBJ1-2,TRBV20-1,SARQGTYGYT
NA,TRBJ1-5,TRBV5-1,ASSQEGGGTQPQH
few,TRBJ1-2,TRBV6-1,ASTGSREGSDYGYT
NA,TRBJ1-6,TRBV2,ASSEGQVNSPLH
NA,TRBJ1-4,TRBV2,ASTQGNEKLF
once,TRBJ1-5,TRBV28,ASSFWVQGNQPQH
few,TRBJ1-6,TRBV20-1,SARDQRASANSPLH
NA,TRBJ2-1,TRBV20-1,SASPSGVEGEQF
NA,TRBJ1-6,TRBV5-1,ASSRELNSPLH
NA,TRBJ1-2,TRBV27,ASSSRTGAFYGYT
medium-sized,TRBJ1-5,TRBV5-5,ASSLEGQAGQPQH
NA,TRBJ2-7,TRBV20-1,SARRRDRGLSYEQY
once,TRBJ2-3,TRBV27,AFEGSGARTDTQY
NA,TRBJ1-5,TRBV30,AWSLRAGVRQPQH
NA,TRBJ2-1,TRBV2,ASSPPGQGRCNEQF
few,TRBJ1-2,TRBV20-1,SASPTAGSGYT
NA,TRBJ2-7,TRBV27,ARRAGSRRGHEQY
NA,TRBJ2-3,TRBV6-1,ASRRTVTDTQY
NA,TRBJ1-5,TRBV2,ASSETGREPH
NA,TRBJ1-2,TRBV2,ASKGGNAIYGYT
few,TRBJ2-4,TRBV20-1,SADKQGAASNIQY
NA,TRBJ1-3,TRBV7-2,ASSFSDSGNTIY
NA,TRBJ2-5,TRBV6-1,ASLAGRETQY
NA,TRBJ2-3,TRBV7-3,ASSLMAGGSTDTQY
NA,TRBJ2-1,TRBV7-3,ASSLIYEGEQF